This TCR beta chain was sequenced in a study of T cells in Graves' hyperthyroidism and ophthalmopathy. Across the whole study: It was at initial diagnosis, before any treatment, that peripheral blood was collected.

Study-wide results and limits: Blood shared most expanded thyroid clonotypes above 0.001.

The V gene's germline CDR1 is GTSNPN and CDR2 SVGIG (reference sequence). This CDR3 is built from 12 residues. Deletions cut 3 bases from V and 6 bases from J, with 9 bases between. Amplified TCR beta CDR3 regions came from RNA transcripts. Using the HTBI primer set, a first-round RT-PCR was run on the TCR CDR3. TCRdb independently ran MiXCR on the multiplex PCR reads; one entry per CDR3 protein. Seen here are roughly 400,000 distinct CDR3 sequences, 15% to 19% observed once, and the top ten hold 25% to 30%. This clonotype has a count of ten or more. Its antigen is not known. Material for sequencing was blood. The chain uses TRBV30 and TRBJ1-5; no clear D gene. The clonotype originates from a woman aged 18-29 years with Graves' hyperthyroidism that later progressed to Graves' ophthalmopathy. CDR3 nucleotide sequence: TGTGCCTGGAGCCGTAACGGTCAGCCCCAGCATTTT. It translates to CAWSRNGQPQHF.